This passage covers 32 T cell receptor beta chains from one sample sequenced in a study of blood T cells in healthy people across ages. Primers used in a second PCR of roughly 6 to 11 cycles were a sample-barcoded 5' primer and a J-beta primer mix. Each CDR3 protein gets one entry after TCRdb re-called the 5' RACE reads with MiXCR. The sample includes about 930,000 distinct CDR3 sequences, about 27% of them seen just once. The sample also formed part of further work on T cells of mothers and their children.

Sequencing used blood. Receptors were obtained from a woman between 40 and 50 years old in good health.

This clonotype was counted at least ten times. The chain carries TRBV20-1 and TRBJ2-1; D is perhaps TRBD1 (6 bases). Per the germline V gene, CDR1 is DFQATT and CDR2 is SNEGSKA (reference sequence). Trimming shortened V by 0 bases and J by 8 bases, and 14 bases separated the two germline ends. The CDR3 consists of 14 residues. CDR3 nucleotides: TGCAGTGCTAGAGATGGACAGTATTCGGATGAGCAGTTCTTC. It codes for CSARDGQYSDEQFF.

The chain links TRBV5-1 to TRBJ2-1; 10 nucleotides agree with TRBD2. CDR1 and CDR2 from the germline V gene are SGHRS and YFSETQ. The ends lost 3 bases at V and 9 bases at J; junction bases unmatched: 9. The CDR3 length is 15 residues. CDR3 sequence (DNA): TGCGCCAGCAGCTCCCTAGCGGGAGTTAGTGGTGAGCAGTTCTTC. This encodes CASSSLAGVSGEQFF.

The chain combines TRBV12-3 or TRBV12-4 with TRBJ2-7, with a tentative D call TRBD1 (6 bases). The assigned J gene may be wrong: the sequence end matches TRBJ2-4 better. This CDR3 is built from 11 residues. The chain's CDR3 is CASSGASIQYF. The CDR3 DNA sequence: TGTGCCAGCTCAGGGGCAAGCATTCAGTACTTC.

This clonotype appeared many times. The J gene is TRBJ2-1, the V gene TRBV11-2; the D is unclear. The CDR3 has 13 amino acids. The V gene lost 2 bases and the J gene lost 2 bases, with 4 bases spanning the gap. Germline values: CDR1 SGHAT, CDR2 FQNNGV. The CDR3 loop reads CASSLTAYNEQFF. The CDR3 coding sequence is TGTGCCAGCAGCTTAACAGCCTACAATGAGCAGTTCTTC.

This clonotype was recorded many times. J is TRBJ2-7 and V is TRBV20-1; a possible D gene is TRBD2 (6 bases). The length of the CDR3 is 13 residues. Germline lookup yields CDR1 DFQATT and CDR2 SNEGSKA (reference sequence). With 6 bases removed from V and 3 bases from J, the gap between germline ends came to 15 bases. The CDR3 spells CSANRGLGYEQYF. The CDR3 DNA reads TGCAGTGCCAATCGGGGACTCGGCTACGAGCAGTACTTC.

This clonotype has just one count. This chain joins TRBV5-1 and TRBJ2-3; D gene uncertain. This CDR3 spans 13 amino acids. Germline CDR1 is SGHRS and CDR2 is YFSETQ. Trimming left V 0 bases short and J 6 bases short, with 8 bases between. The CDR3 coding sequence is TGCGCCAGCAGCTTGGAGCCTGTGGATACGCAGTATTTT. Translated: CASSLEPVDTQYF.

V is TRBV7-8 and J is TRBJ1-5, with 10 positions matching TRBD1. The junction had 10 bases not matched to a gene; V was cut back by 4 bases and J by 4 bases. Germline V gene sequence: CDR1 SGHVS, CDR2 FQNEAQ. The length of the CDR3 is 17 residues. Here the CDR3 reads CASSSLRTGGFNQPQHF. The CDR3 region has the DNA TGTGCCAGCAGCTCACTCCGGACAGGGGGATTTAATCAGCCCCAGCATTTT.

The CDR3 reads CASGFGGSSSYNEQFF. CDR3 coding DNA: TGTGCTAGTGGTTTCGGCGGGTCTAGCTCCTACAATGAGCAGTTCTTC. This sequence joins TRBV12-5 and TRBJ2-1, with D possibly being TRBD2 (5 bases). CDR1 is LGHNT, CDR2 FRNRAP, per germline. The CDR3 runs to 16 residues. V was shortened by 3 bases and J by 0 bases, with 12 bases between the two germline ends.

This clonotype came up many times. The chain joins TRBV29-1 to TRBJ1-1; D is undetermined. The CDR3 runs to 13 residues. Trimming stripped 4 bases from V and 0 bases from J, with 9 bases between. Germline V gene sequence: CDR1 SQVTM, CDR2 ANQGSEA. Here the CDR3 DNA reads TGCAGCGTTGCCCCCATACTGAACACTGAAGCTTTCTTT. It is translated as CSVAPILNTEAFF.

This clonotype appeared a few times. The chain uses TRBV12-3 or TRBV12-4 and TRBJ2-1; unclear D gene. The CDR3 is 16 amino acids. V lost 6 bases and J lost 0, with 15 bases in between. The CDR3 loop is CASSPGSLYSYNEQFF. For the CDR3, the DNA is TGTGCCAGCAGCCCCGGGTCGCTGTACTCCTACAATGAGCAGTTCTTC.

This clonotype was seen at least ten times. The chain recombines TRBV10-3 with TRBJ2-7, with TRBD1 matching 11 bases. The V gene's germline CDR1 is ENHRY and CDR2 SYGVKD. This CDR3 comprises 15 residues. Unmatched junction bases numbered 2, after V lost 2 bases and J lost 2 bases. CDR3 sequence (DNA): TGTGCCATCAGTGAGCCGGGACAGGGGGCCTACGAGCAGTACTTC. Amino acids: CAISEPGQGAYEQYF.

This chain links TRBV7-2 with TRBJ2-3; D is unresolved. V was shortened by 5 bases and J by 3 bases, with 12 bases between the two germline ends. The CDR3 contains 14 residues. Germline loops: CDR1 SGHTA, CDR2 FQGNSA. DNA of the CDR3: TGTGCCAGCAGCCCGACGGGTCCTACAGATACGCAGTATTTT. It specifies CASSPTGPTDTQYF.

The rearrangement joins TRBV5-5 to TRBJ2-5; D not certain. The J call may be in error: the DNA end matches TRBJ2-7 better. The CDR3 is 11 residues long. The germline V gene has CDR1 SGHKS and CDR2 YYEKEE (reference sequence). CDR3 protein: CASTMKREQYF. The CDR3, as DNA: TGTGCCAGCACCATGAAGCGCGAGCAGTACTTC.

This clonotype occurred many times. This chain joins TRBV7-9 and TRBJ2-7; D is perhaps TRBD1 or TRBD2 (6 bases each). The CDR3 contains 14 residues. V dropped 5 bases and J dropped 7 bases, with 18 bases sitting between them. Per the germline V gene, CDR1 is SEHNR and CDR2 is FQNEAQ (reference sequence). The CDR3 region has the DNA TGTGCCAGCAGCCCTAGTGGGGGCGGAGGGGAGCAGTACTTC. Protein: CASSPSGGGGEQYF.

The table lists this clonotype with a few counts. The chain couples TRBV20-1 to TRBJ1-1, with 7 bases aligning to TRBD1. The ends lost 1 base at V and 0 bases at J; junction bases unmatched: 8. CDR3 size: 16 residues. Germline loops: CDR1 DFQATT, CDR2 SNEGSKA (reference sequence). This CDR3 is CSARGDRGSMNTEAFF. The DNA of the CDR3 is TGCAGTGCTAGAGGGGACAGAGGAAGCATGAACACTGAAGCTTTCTTT.

The chain couples TRBV6-6 to TRBJ2-7, with D perhaps TRBD1 (5 bases). The J call may not be correct, given that the DNA end is closer to TRBJ2-5. The CDR3 is 16 residues long. Germline V gene sequence: CDR1 MNHNY, CDR2 SVGAGI (reference sequence). This chain's CDR3 is CASSYGWGREGETQYF. DNA for the CDR3: TGTGCCAGCAGTTATGGGTGGGGCAGGGAAGGGGAGACCCAGTACTTC.

The rearrangement links TRBV12-3 or TRBV12-4 to TRBJ2-3; D unresolved. This CDR3 spans 15 amino acids. V lost 6 bases, J lost 3 bases, and 16 bases lay in between. CDR3 sequence reads: CASSRAMGRTDTQYF. CDR3 sequence (DNA): TGTGCCAGCAGCCGAGCGATGGGAAGGACAGATACGCAGTATTTT.

The rearrangement uses TRBV4-1 and TRBJ1-5; the D is unclear. V lost 4 bases, J lost 2 bases, and 12 bases lay in between. There are 15 residues in the CDR3. Per the germline V gene, CDR1 is MGHRA and CDR2 is YSYEKL. The CDR3 sequence: CASSPTDYGNQPQHF. Here the CDR3 DNA reads TGCGCCAGCAGCCCAACAGATTACGGCAATCAGCCCCAGCATTTT.

A note on this clonotype: Germline and junction disagree at one end, which may indicate a read error. The chain combines TRBV29-1 with TRBJ1-4; D possibly corresponds to TRBD1 (6 bases). This CDR3 is 12 amino acids long. The V gene's germline CDR1 is SQVTM and CDR2 ANQGSEA. The CDR3 coding sequence is TGCACCGTTGCCAGGGGCGGTGAAAAACTGTTTTTT. This codes for CTVARGGEKLFF.

The chain recombines TRBV4-2 with TRBJ2-2; no definite D call. Between the trimmed V and J ends, which lost 0 bases and 1 base, there was a span of 0 bases. This CDR3 is built from 13 residues. Germline CDR1 is LGHNA and CDR2 is YNFKEQ. CDR3 region: CASSQENTGELFF. The CDR3 DNA follows: TGTGCCAGCAGCCAAGAGAACACCGGGGAGCTGTTTTTT.

The V gene is TRBV7-9, the J gene TRBJ1-2; TRBD1 is a possible D gene (5 bases). This CDR3 has 13 residues. V lost 11 bases and J 6 bases, leaving 19 bases between the germline ends. Germline V lookup: CDR1 SEHNR, CDR2 FQNEAQ (reference sequence). The DNA for the CDR3 is TGTGCCTTAGACACAGGAGGAGGGAATGGCTACACCTTC. It encodes CALDTGGGNGYTF.

This clonotype was found a few times. The chain is built from TRBV6-5 and TRBJ2-2; 7 bases align to TRBD1. CDR1 MNHEY and CDR2 SVGAGI come from the germline V gene. There are 16 residues in the CDR3. V trimming: 6 bases; J trimming: 4 bases; junction bases outside the gene matches: 11. CDR3 in amino acids: CASSPRAGGITGELFF. CDR3 DNA: TGTGCCAGCAGCCCCCGCGCAGGGGGAATCACCGGGGAGCTGTTTTTT.

The chain is built from TRBV9 and TRBJ2-2; TRBD2 matches at 10 bases. CDR1 SGDLS and CDR2 YYNGEE come from the germline V gene. The CDR3 is made up of 18 amino acids. Unmatched junction bases numbered 8, after V lost 0 bases and J lost 3 bases. The CDR3 nucleotides are TGTGCCAGCAGCGTAGAGCCCCTAGCGGGGGTTGACACCGGGGAGCTGTTTTTT. Residues: CASSVEPLAGVDTGELFF.

This chain connects TRBV18 to TRBJ1-2; 9 bases align to TRBD1. The CDR3 has 14 residues. With 0 bases clipped from V and 11 bases from J, the junction kept 7 bases outside the gene matches. Germline V gene data show CDR1 as KGHSH and CDR2 as LQKENI. The CDR3 nucleotides read TGTGCCAGCTCACCACCGGGACAGGGTCTAAGGTACACCTTC. It codes for CASSPPGQGLRYTF.

This clonotype was seen many times. CDR3 nucleotide sequence: TGTGCCAGCAGCTCTGGTTCTACGGGGGGCGAGCAGTACTTC. Translated, it gives CASSSGSTGGEQYF. The rearrangement links TRBV7-9 to TRBJ2-7; 7 bases fit TRBD2. This CDR3 is 14 amino acids long. The J segment lost 6 bases and the V segment lost 4 bases, leaving 9 bases of the junction unmatched. CDR1 is SEHNR, CDR2 FQNEAQ, per germline (reference sequence). Combining the CDR3 with reference TRBV7-9 and TRBJ2-7 gives the whole variable domain DTGVSQNPRHKITKRGQNVTFRCDPISEHNRLYWYRQTLGQGPEFLTYFQNEAQLEKSRLLSDRFSAERPKGSFSTLEIQRTEQGDSAMYLCASSSGSTGGEQYFGPGTRLTVT.

In its sample, this clonotype was seen many times. V gene TRBV9 combines with J gene TRBJ2-3, with D unclear. V was cut by 4 bases and J by 4 bases, with 7 bases left in between. The CDR3 contains 12 residues. The V gene's germline CDR1 is SGDLS and CDR2 YYNGEE. The CDR3 sequence: CASSTYSDTQYF. CDR3 DNA sequence: TGTGCCAGCAGCACGTACTCAGATACGCAGTATTTT.

This clonotype was detected ten times or more. V gene TRBV12-5 combines with J gene TRBJ2-5, with 8 bases aligning to TRBD1. In germline, CDR1 is LGHNT, CDR2 FRNRAP. The CDR3 totals 16 residues. With V trimmed by 6 bases and J by 5 bases, 14 bases remained unmatched. The CDR3 loop reads CASGTEMTRGLETQYF. Here the CDR3 DNA reads TGTGCTAGTGGGACCGAAATGACCAGGGGGCTTGAGACCCAGTACTTC.

Notes on this clonotype: A read error may be the cause here, since a much bigger clone is one base away. The chain uses TRBV12-3 or TRBV12-4 and TRBJ2-3, with 8 bases lining up with TRBD1. This CDR3 comprises 15 residues. The CDR3: CASSGQGANADMQYF. The CDR3 coding sequence is TGTGCCAGCAGCGGACAGGGTGCGAACGCAGATATGCAGTATTTT.

This clonotype appeared a few times. The rearrangement joins TRBV28 to TRBJ1-2; 7 bases map to TRBD1. CDR3 size: 14 residues. V shed 5 bases, J shed 3 bases, and the junction held 6 bases outside the gene matches. Germline CDR1 is MDHEN and CDR2 is SYDVKM. The CDR3 DNA reads TGTGCCAGCAGTGGCGGGACAGCCCACTATGGCTACACCTTC. Protein: CASSGGTAHYGYTF.

As regards this clonotype: This sequence may be a read error, since a much larger clone differs from it by one base. J is TRBJ2-1 and V is TRBV7-9; D may correspond to TRBD1 or TRBD2 (6 bases each). There are 15 residues in the CDR3. CDR1 and CDR2 from the germline V gene are SEHNR and FQNEAQ (reference sequence). With 7 bases removed from V and 13 bases from J, the gap between germline ends came to 26 bases. Here the CDR3 DNA reads TGTGCCAGCACCCCGGAGGGGGGCCGTACGGAGACCCAGTTCTTC. Translated, it gives CASTPEGGRTETQFF.

This clonotype showed up just a few times. The chain has TRBV10-3 and TRBJ2-2; D remains unclear. The germline V and J ends were trimmed by 6 bases and 6 bases, with 11 bases remaining between them. Per germline, CDR1 ENHRY and CDR2 SYGVKD. This CDR3 is 13 amino acids long. In DNA, the CDR3 is TGTGCCATCAGGGAGACCTCCCCCGGGGAGCTGTTTTTT. Amino acid sequence: CAIRETSPGELFF.

The chain couples TRBV7-2 to TRBJ2-5, with D maybe TRBD1 (6 bases). There are 14 residues in the CDR3. Germline V gene lookup returns CDR1 SGHTA and CDR2 FQGNSA. Trimming shortened V by 2 bases and J by 5 bases, and 12 bases separated the two germline ends. CDR3 in amino acids: CASSLTGYMETQYF. CDR3 in DNA: TGTGCCAGCAGCTTAACAGGGTATATGGAGACCCAGTACTTC.